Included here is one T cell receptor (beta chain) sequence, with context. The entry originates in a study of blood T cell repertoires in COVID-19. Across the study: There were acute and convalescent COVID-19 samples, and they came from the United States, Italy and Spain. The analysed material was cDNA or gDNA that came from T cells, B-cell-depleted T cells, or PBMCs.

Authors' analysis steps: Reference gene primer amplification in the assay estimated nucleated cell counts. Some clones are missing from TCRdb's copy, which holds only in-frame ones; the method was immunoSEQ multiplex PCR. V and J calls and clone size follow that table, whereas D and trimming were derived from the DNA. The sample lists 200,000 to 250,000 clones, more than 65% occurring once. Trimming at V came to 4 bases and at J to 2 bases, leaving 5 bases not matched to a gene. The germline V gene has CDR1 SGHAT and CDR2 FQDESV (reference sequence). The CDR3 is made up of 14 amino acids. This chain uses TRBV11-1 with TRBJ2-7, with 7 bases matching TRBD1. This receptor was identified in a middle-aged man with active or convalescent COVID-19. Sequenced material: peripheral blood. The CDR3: CASSYGTAPYEQYV. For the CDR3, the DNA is TGTGCCAGCAGCTATGGGACAGCTCCCTACGAGCAGTACGTC.